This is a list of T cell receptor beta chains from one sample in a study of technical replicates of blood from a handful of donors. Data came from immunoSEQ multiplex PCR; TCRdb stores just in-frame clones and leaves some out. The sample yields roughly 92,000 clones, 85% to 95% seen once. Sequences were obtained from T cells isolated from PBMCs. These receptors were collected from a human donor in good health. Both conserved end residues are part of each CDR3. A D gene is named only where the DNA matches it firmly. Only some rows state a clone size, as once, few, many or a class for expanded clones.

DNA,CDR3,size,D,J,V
TGTGCCAGCAGCCCTTGGGGTCAGGGGAATCAGCCCCAGCATTTT,CASSPWGQGNQPQHF,few,.,TRBJ1-5,TRBV4-2
TGCGCCAGCAGTCGTTCAGGGACTACCTACACCGGGGAGCTGTTTTTT,CASSRSGTTYTGELFF,.,TRBD2,TRBJ2-2,TRBV4-1
TGTGCCAGCAGCTTAACAACGTTCCGGGACACTGAAGCTTTCTTT,CASSLTTFRDTEAFF,few,.,TRBJ1-1,TRBV7-9
TGTGCCAGCAGCTTGGGGACAGCTACCTACGAGCAGTACTTC,CASSLGTATYEQYF,.,.,TRBJ2-7,TRBV5-6
TGTGCCAGCAGTGTATCTATGGGGGGAGACGCTTTCTTT,CASSVSMGGDAFF,.,.,TRBJ1-1,TRBV6-1
TGTGCCAGCAGTTACTCACAGGCCTCCTACGAGCAGTACTTC,CASSYSQASYEQYF,.,.,TRBJ2-7,TRBV6-5
TGTGCCAGCAGTTGGACTAGCGGGAACGAGCAGTACTTC,CASSWTSGNEQYF,.,TRBD2,TRBJ2-7,TRBV6-5
TGCGCCAGCAGCTTGGAAGGGTGGTACCGGGGAGGCGGAAACACCATATATTTT,CASSLEGWYRGGGNTIYF,.,.,TRBJ1-3,TRBV5-1
TGTGCCAGTAGTATAGATAGCCCCGGGGAGCTGTTTTTT,CASSIDSPGELFF,.,.,TRBJ2-2,TRBV19
TGCGCCAGCAGTCAATCGGGGACTCTTCAGTACTTC,CASSQSGTLQYF,.,.,TRBJ2-4,TRBV23-1
TGCGCCAGCAGCTTTTTTTTGTCGGACACTGAAGCTTTCTTT,CASSFFLSDTEAFF,.,.,TRBJ1-1,TRBV5-1
TGTGCCAGCAGCTCGGGACAGGGGGGAACCGGGGAGCTGTTTTTT,CASSSGQGGTGELFF,.,TRBD1,TRBJ2-2,TRBV11-3
TGTGCCAGCAGCGTTTGGGCGGGTGGACCTGAGCAGTTCTTC,CASSVWAGGPEQFF,.,.,TRBJ2-1,TRBV9
TGTGCCAGCAGTGACAGGGCAACTAATGAAAAACTGTTTTTT,CASSDRATNEKLFF,.,.,TRBJ1-4,TRBV25-1
TGTGCCAGCAGTGAGAGCGGGAGGGCAACCGGGGAGCTGTTTTTT,CASSESGRATGELFF,.,TRBD2,TRBJ2-2,TRBV6-4
TGCGCCAGCAGTGTGAGCAGGTGGGACACTGAAGCTTTCTTT,CASSVSRWDTEAFF,.,.,TRBJ1-1,TRBV10-1
TGTGCCAGTAGTACAGACAGGTCAGATACGCAGTATTTT,CASSTDRSDTQYF,.,.,TRBJ2-3,TRBV19
TGCGCCAGCAGCCAAGAGGGAGGACTAACCCACGAGCAGTACTTC,CASSQEGGLTHEQYF,.,.,TRBJ2-7,TRBV4-1
TGTGCCAGCAGTTTCGGACCTCAGGGTGAGCAGTTCTTC,CASSFGPQGEQFF,once,.,TRBJ2-1,TRBV27
TGTGCCAGTAGTTCCCTCGGGACAGGCAGTGGCTACACCTTC,CASSSLGTGSGYTF,.,TRBD1,TRBJ1-2,TRBV19
TGTGCCAGCAGCTGGGGGACTAGTTTCACAGATACGCAGTATTTT,CASSWGTSFTDTQYF,once,TRBD2,TRBJ2-3,TRBV5-6
TGTGCCAGCAGCTTAACACACTCTGGGGCCAACGTCCTGACTTTC,CASSLTHSGANVLTF,once,.,TRBJ2-6,TRBV11-3
TGCGCCAGCAGCCGAGAAATAGTGAACACTGAAGCTTTCTTT,CASSREIVNTEAFF,.,.,TRBJ1-1,TRBV5-1
TGTGCCAGCAGTTTGGCCGCTAGCCGGGCCCACGAGCAGTACTTC,CASSLAASRAHEQYF,.,.,TRBJ2-7,TRBV27
TGTGCCAGCAGTTACTCGACGAGCTTAGCGGGAAATGAGCAGTTCTTC,CASSYSTSLAGNEQFF,.,TRBD2,TRBJ2-1,TRBV6-5
TGTGCCAGCAGGTGGAGACTAGGCGACAATGAGCAGTTCTTC,CASRWRLGDNEQFF,once,.,TRBJ2-1,TRBV27
TGTGCCAGCACTCTAGCGGGATGGGATGAGCAGTTCTTC,CASTLAGWDEQFF,.,TRBD2,TRBJ2-1,TRBV5-6
TGTGCCATCAGTGAGATGGGGGGCTCCTACAATGAGCAGTTCTTC,CAISEMGGSYNEQFF,.,.,TRBJ2-1,TRBV10-3
TGCAGCGCATTACGGTACAGGGGGAACACTGAAGCTTTCTTT,CSALRYRGNTEAFF,few,TRBD1,TRBJ1-1,TRBV29-1
TGTGCCAGCAGCTCCCAACTAGCGGGAGTCTCCTACGAGCAGTACTTC,CASSSQLAGVSYEQYF,.,TRBD2,TRBJ2-7,TRBV11-3
TGTGCCAGCAGACTTAGGGGCAGTGGGAATGGCTACACCTTC,CASRLRGSGNGYTF,.,.,TRBJ1-2,TRBV27
TGTGCCAGCAGCTTTCTTTTCCGGACAGCTAGCACAGATACGCAGTATTTT,CASSFLFRTASTDTQYF,.,.,TRBJ2-3,TRBV5-6
TGTGCCAGTAGTATTCTTGGCACAGATACGCAGTATTTT,CASSILGTDTQYF,.,.,TRBJ2-3,TRBV19
TGTGCCAGTAGTCCCGGTTACAATGAGCAGTTCTTC,CASSPGYNEQFF,.,.,TRBJ2-1,TRBV19
TGTGCCAGTAGTGGGAGGACTAGCGGGACAGATACGCAGTATTTT,CASSGRTSGTDTQYF,once,TRBD2,TRBJ2-3,TRBV19
TGTGCCAGCAGCCCAGAAGTGAGGGCAGCCTCTGGAAACACCATATATTTT,CASSPEVRAASGNTIYF,once,.,TRBJ1-3,TRBV5-6
TGTGCCAGCAGCTCCCTCGTGAATCAGCCCCAGCATTTT,CASSSLVNQPQHF,.,.,TRBJ1-5,TRBV7-2
TGTGCCACCAGCAGAGATCTGACAGACTCCGGCTACACCTTC,CATSRDLTDSGYTF,.,.,TRBJ1-2,TRBV15
TGTGCCAGCAGCTTGAGCTTAGGGACAGGGAGTGAGCAGTACTTC,CASSLSLGTGSEQYF,.,TRBD1,TRBJ2-7,TRBV5-4
TGCGCCAGCAGCCGCGGACTAGCGGACCTCTACAATGAGCAGTTCTTC,CASSRGLADLYNEQFF,.,TRBD2,TRBJ2-1,TRBV4-1
TGTGCCAGCTCACCTTCGACAGGGGAACCTGGAAACACCATATATTTT,CASSPSTGEPGNTIYF,.,TRBD1,TRBJ1-3,TRBV18
TGTGCCAGCAGTGTACTGGACAGCTACTACGAGCAGTACTTC,CASSVLDSYYEQYF,once,.,TRBJ2-7,TRBV28
TGTGCCAGCACCAGATCCCTCGGGGGGAACTATGGCTACACCTTC,CASTRSLGGNYGYTF,.,.,TRBJ1-2,TRBV6-5
TGTGCCAGCAGCCCTCGGGGGAGCACAGATACGCAGTATTTT,CASSPRGSTDTQYF,.,.,TRBJ2-3,TRBV7-9
TGTGCCAGCAGCTATCAGGGGACAGGCTACGAGCAGTACTTC,CASSYQGTGYEQYF,once,TRBD1,TRBJ2-7,TRBV7-8
TGTGCCAGCAGCCTACAGGGTGTAGACACTGAAGCTTTCTTT,CASSLQGVDTEAFF,.,.,TRBJ1-1,TRBV13
TGTGCCAGCAGCTTGCGAGGGGACACGTCCTTCACAGATACGCAGTATTTT,CASSLRGDTSFTDTQYF,.,.,TRBJ2-3,TRBV5-6
TGTGCCTGGGCAGGGCACGGGCAGCCCCAGCATTTT,CAWAGHGQPQHF,once,.,TRBJ1-5,TRBV30
TGTGCCAGCAGCTCAGGACTAGCGGGGACTCAAGAGACCCAGTACTTC,CASSSGLAGTQETQYF,.,TRBD2,TRBJ2-5,TRBV11-2
TGTGCCAGTAGTACCCAAGTGGCGGGTGGCACAGATACGCAGTATTTT,CASSTQVAGGTDTQYF,.,.,TRBJ2-3,TRBV19
TGTGCCAGCAGCGACGACAGGGCCTCCTCCTACAATGAGCAGTTCTTC,CASSDDRASSYNEQFF,.,TRBD1,TRBJ2-1,TRBV9
TGTGCCAGCAGCCAAGTTGACAGGGTAGATGAAAAACTGTTTTTT,CASSQVDRVDEKLFF,.,TRBD1,TRBJ1-4,TRBV14
TGTGCCAGTAGTTCGGGACAGGGACGGAACACCATATATTTT,CASSSGQGRNTIYF,.,TRBD1,TRBJ1-3,TRBV19
TGTGCCAGCAGTGACGTAGGAGGGAGGAACACTGAAGCTTTCTTT,CASSDVGGRNTEAFF,few,.,TRBJ1-1,TRBV25-1
TGTGCCAGCAGTGGGACACCACAAGAGACCCAGTACTTC,CASSGTPQETQYF,.,.,TRBJ2-5,TRBV6-1